These 17 T cell receptor beta chains were all obtained from the same sample, sequenced in a study of beta chain features in type 1 diabetes. Study-level results: Moderate but significant shortening of TCRB CDR3s was recorded in all four CD4+ subsets from Type 1 diabetes patients.

These TCRs are of unknown antigen specificity. Reverse transcription of all isolated RNA meant that expressed TCRB transcripts were sequenced. Only in-frame clones appear in the TCRdb table, and some are missing; sequencing was by immunoSEQ multiplex PCR. The table lists more than 300,000 clones, around 10% of them singletons, with roughly 0.6% in the top ten. The material sequenced was central memory CD4+ T cells from blood. These receptors originate from a man between 25 and 39 years old with type 1 diabetes.

This clone occurred a few times. The rearrangement links TRBV15 to TRBJ2-1, with 13 bases fitting TRBD2. Germline CDR1 reads LNHNV; CDR2 reads YYDKDF (reference sequence). The CDR3 spans 19 residues. Unmatched junction bases numbered 13, after V lost 2 bases and J lost 6 bases. The CDR3 DNA follows: TGTGCCACCAGCAGAACCCTTACAACCGGGACTAGCGGGATCAATGAGCAGTTCTTC. It yields the protein CATSRTLTTGTSGINEQFF.

The chain has TRBV11-2 and TRBJ2-2; a possible D gene is TRBD1 (6 bases). This CDR3 comprises 15 residues. V shed 5 bases and J shed 3 bases, with 13 bases lying between them. Germline CDR1 reads SGHAT; CDR2 reads FQNNGV. The CDR3 spells CASSLGQLDTGELFF. As DNA, the CDR3 is TGTGCCAGCAGCCTTGGACAGCTGGACACCGGGGAGCTGTTTTTT.

Only a few counts were recorded for this clone. The V call is TRBV7-2, the J call TRBJ2-7; tentatively, D is TRBD1 (5 bases). CDR3 length equals 12 residues. With 6 bases removed from V and 4 bases from J, the gap between germline ends came to 10 bases. Germline CDR1 and CDR2: SGHTA and FQGNSA. The CDR3 spells CASSGALYEQYF. The CDR3 DNA is TGTGCCAGCAGTGGGGCGTTGTACGAGCAGTACTTC.

This clone has only a few counts. The J gene is TRBJ1-1, the V gene TRBV30, with D possibly TRBD1 on 5 matching bases. This CDR3 spans 12 amino acids. V lost 2 bases and J lost 4, with 8 bases in between. In germline, CDR1 is GTSNPN, CDR2 SVGIG (reference sequence). CDR3 bases: TGTGCCTGGAGTCGGGGGAGCACTGAAGCTTTCTTT. Protein product: CAWSRGSTEAFF.

There are a few counts of this clone. The chain carries TRBV28 and TRBJ2-2; D remains unclear. V lost 6 bases, J lost 6 bases, and 8 bases lay in between. The CDR3 spans 12 residues. Germline V gene sequence: CDR1 MDHEN, CDR2 SYDVKM. CDR3 DNA sequence: TGTGCCAGCAGCCAGCCGGCCGGGGAGCTGTTTTTT. It codes for CASSQPAGELFF.

Concerning this clone itself: A junction end diverges from the germline sequence, so it may reflect a read error. At the DNA level, this CDR3 is encoded by other sequences in the same sample as well. DNA for the CDR3: TGTGCCAGTTCACCCCCCGAGGGGTTAGATACGCAGTATTTT. The encoded protein is CASSPPEGLDTQYF. The chain employs TRBV18 and TRBJ2-3, with D tentatively TRBD1 or TRBD2 (5 bases each). In germline, CDR1 is KGHSH, CDR2 LQKENI. There are 14 residues in the CDR3.

This chain uses TRBV13 with TRBJ2-7, with TRBD2 as a possible D gene (5 bases). In germline, CDR1 is PRHDT, CDR2 FYEKMQ (reference sequence). V was cut by 9 bases and J by 3 bases, with 15 bases left in between. CDR3 length: 13 amino acids. The CDR3 is CASKTGIYYEQYF. The CDR3 nucleotides are TGTGCCAGTAAAACGGGAATCTACTACGAGCAGTACTTC.

The chain has TRBV27 and TRBJ1-3; 8 nucleotides match TRBD1. Per the germline V gene, CDR1 is MNHEY and CDR2 is SMNVEV (reference sequence). The trim removed 6 bases at V and 7 bases at J, leaving 5 bases unmatched. This CDR3 is 13 amino acids long. CDR3 coding DNA: TGTGCCAGCAGCCTGACAGGGGCTAACACCATATATTTT. Translated: CASSLTGANTIYF.

The chain is built from TRBV7-6 and TRBJ2-7; possible D gene TRBD1, 7 bases. This CDR3 is built from 15 residues. Germline lookup yields CDR1 SGHVS and CDR2 FNYEAQ. V dropped 5 bases and J dropped 3 bases, with 17 bases sitting between them. The CDR3 DNA is TGTGCCAGCAGCCCAGGGGGGACCAGGAACTACGAGCAGTACTTC. It encodes CASSPGGTRNYEQYF.

J is TRBJ2-2 and V is TRBV9, with D maybe TRBD2 (6 bases). Germline CDR1 reads SGDLS; CDR2 reads YYNGEE. The V end was cut by 0 bases, the J end by 4 bases, with 16 bases between. CDR3 length: 17 amino acids. CDR3 in amino acids: CASSVAPVGSGTGELFF. CDR3 in DNA: TGTGCCAGCAGCGTAGCCCCAGTCGGGAGTGGCACCGGGGAGCTGTTTTTT.

The rearrangement links TRBV19 to TRBJ1-4; 7 bases are shared with TRBD1. Germline assignment: CDR1 LNHDA and CDR2 SQIVND (reference sequence). This CDR3 has 16 amino acids. After removal of 5 bases from V and 7 bases from J, the junction contained 13 bases not matched to a gene. The CDR3 nucleotides are TGTGCCAGTAGTGTCAACGGACAGGCCTTAATTGAAAAACTGTTTTTT. Protein: CASSVNGQALIEKLFF.

J is TRBJ1-1 and V is TRBV30; TRBD1 agrees at 9 bases. There are 14 residues in the CDR3. Germline CDR1 and CDR2: GTSNPN and SVGIG (reference sequence). V trimming: 2 bases; J trimming: 6 bases; junction bases outside the gene matches: 7. CDR3: CAWSPTQGAAEAFF. CDR3 sequence (DNA): TGTGCCTGGAGTCCGACACAGGGGGCGGCTGAAGCTTTCTTT.

This clone showed up just a few times. This sequence joins TRBV28 and TRBJ2-7, with a possible D match to TRBD2 (7 bases). This CDR3 is 15 amino acids long. Germline loops: CDR1 MDHEN, CDR2 SYDVKM. V was pared by 5 bases and J by 6 bases, with 20 bases between. This CDR3 reads CASSTPGGRVFEQYF. Here the CDR3 DNA reads TGTGCCAGCAGTACCCCCGGGGGGCGCGTTTTCGAGCAGTACTTC.

Comments on this clone: Sequence at one end of the junction differs from germline and may be a read error. The chain links TRBV2 to TRBJ1-1; D is ambiguous. The CDR3 consists of 15 residues. Germline loops: CDR1 SNHLY, CDR2 FYNNEI. The CDR3 region is CASREDMGGNTEAFF. The CDR3 region has the DNA TGTGCCAGCAGGGAAGACATGGGAGGGAACACTGAAGCTTTCTTT.

A few counts support this clone. The chain links TRBV5-1 to TRBJ2-7; maybe TRBD2 (6 bases). V shed 4 bases and J shed 0 bases, with 20 bases lying between them. Germline-derived CDR1 and CDR2 are SGHRS and YFSETQ. CDR3 length: 17 residues. The CDR3 loop is CASSRASGIAASYEQYF. Here the CDR3 DNA reads TGCGCCAGCAGCAGGGCTTCGGGAATAGCGGCCTCCTACGAGCAGTACTTC.

Only a few counts were recorded for this clone. The chain combines TRBV13 with TRBJ2-7; D is unresolved. This CDR3 spans 14 amino acids. Trimming took 9 bases from V and 1 from J, leaving 16 bases between them. Germline values: CDR1 PRHDT, CDR2 FYEKMQ (reference sequence). This chain's CDR3 is CASRPGLKSYEQYF. The CDR3 DNA sequence: TGTGCCAGTCGTCCCGGGTTGAAATCCTACGAGCAGTACTTC. Full variable domain (remainder filled in from reference TRBV13 and TRBJ2-7): AAGVIQSPRHLIKEKRETATLKCYPIPRHDTVYWYQQGPGQDPQFLISFYEKMQSDKGSIPDRFSAQQFSDYHSELNMSSLELGDSALYFCASRPGLKSYEQYFGPGTRLTVT.

Here the CDR3 reads CASSLWGGQGANYGYTF. The CDR3 region has the DNA TGTGCCAGCAGCTTGTGGGGAGGACAGGGAGCTAACTATGGCTACACCTTC. The chain carries TRBV5-6 and TRBJ1-2, with TRBD1 matching over 8 bases. CDR1 SGHDT and CDR2 YYEEEE come from the germline V gene. Germline trimming cut 1 base from V and 0 bases from J; bases unmatched to any gene: 8. CDR3 length: 17 amino acids.